Shown below are 8 T cell receptor beta chains from a single sample sequenced in a study of T cell changes during pregnancy in multiple sclerosis. Method: immunoSEQ multiplex PCR; TCRdb's copy keeps in-frame clones and lacks some. The sample holds about 46,000 clones, 92% seen once. Source: CD4+ T cells from peripheral blood mononuclear cells, taken after pregnancy. The receptors come from a female donor with multiple sclerosis, enrolled in a pregnancy study.

V is TRBV5-1 and J is TRBJ1-1, with a possible D match to TRBD1 (5 bases). V shed 0 bases and J shed 5 bases, with 14 bases lying between them. This CDR3 is built from 15 residues. Germline CDR1 reads SGHRS; CDR2 reads YFSETQ. The CDR3 DNA is TGCGCCAGCAGCTTGGCCGGGCAGGGAGGGACTGAAGCTTTCTTT. It codes for CASSLAGQGGTEAFF.

This chain uses TRBV2 with TRBJ1-5; TRBD1 matches 8 bases. Trimming removed 0 bases from V and 3 bases from J; junction bases left unmatched: 1. CDR1 and CDR2 (germline): SNHLY, FYNNEI. There are 15 residues in the CDR3. The CDR3 coding sequence is TGTGCCAGCAGTGAAGCGACAGGGGTCAATCAGCCCCAGCATTTT. It codes for CASSEATGVNQPQHF.

This chain uses TRBV28 with TRBJ1-2, with D unclear. Germline CDR1 MDHEN, CDR2 SYDVKM. CDR3 length equals 13 residues. V lost 2 bases and J 3 bases, leaving 7 bases between the germline ends. CDR3 loop: CASSLDEDYGYTF. DNA for the CDR3: TGTGCCAGCAGTTTAGATGAGGACTATGGCTACACCTTC.

The chain links TRBV15 to TRBJ2-2, with 7 positions matching TRBD1. Germline CDR1 LNHNV, CDR2 YYDKDF (reference sequence). The CDR3 runs 17 residues. J was trimmed by 0 bases and V by 0 bases; bases with no gene match: 4. In DNA, the CDR3 is TGTGCCACCAGCAGAGAAATGGGGACAGCGAACACCGGGGAGCTGTTTTTT. Translating gives CATSREMGTANTGELFF.

This rearrangement joins TRBV2 to TRBJ1-1; possibly TRBD1 for D (6 bases). Germline lookup yields CDR1 SNHLY and CDR2 FYNNEI. The CDR3 is made up of 14 amino acids. The germline V and J ends were trimmed by 6 bases and 0 bases, with 11 bases remaining between them. In DNA, the CDR3 is TGTGCCAGCAGGACCAGGGGATTGAACACTGAAGCTTTCTTT. Amino acids: CASRTRGLNTEAFF.

This rearrangement joins TRBV27 to TRBJ2-2; 8 nucleotides match TRBD1. The CDR3 consists of 14 residues. The V segment lost 3 bases and the J segment 6 bases; nucleotides outside the gene matches: 3. The germline CDR1 and CDR2 sequences are MNHEY and SMNVEV (reference sequence). This CDR3 reads CASSFTQGAGELFF. The CDR3 nucleotides read TGTGCCAGCAGTTTTACACAGGGGGCCGGGGAGCTGTTTTTT.

The chain recombines TRBV5-5 with TRBJ1-5; the match to TRBD1 covers 7 bases. Trimming cost V 4 bases and J 4 bases; bases outside gene matches: 5. From germline, CDR1 is SGHKS and CDR2 YYEKEE (reference sequence). The CDR3 contains 14 residues. This CDR3 is CASSLPGGNQPQHF. The CDR3 bases are TGTGCCAGCAGCCTGCCAGGGGGGAATCAGCCCCAGCATTTT. The full variable domain, its missing parts supplied by reference TRBV5-5 and TRBJ1-5, is DAGVTQSPTHLIKTRGQQVTLRCSPISGHKSVSWYQQVLGQGPQFIFQYYEKEERGRGNFPDRFSARQFPNYSSELNVNALLLGDSALYLCASSLPGGNQPQHFGDGTRLSIL.

V is TRBV7-8 and J is TRBJ1-5; D remains ambiguous. Germline loops: CDR1 SGHVS, CDR2 FQNEAQ. Trimming took 5 bases from V and 1 from J, leaving 3 bases between them. The CDR3 is 12 amino acids. The CDR3 DNA reads TGTGCCAGCAGCCCGAGCAATCAGCCCCAGCATTTT. It codes for CASSPSNQPQHF.